This section outlines one T cell receptor beta chain sequence together with its context. Germline V gene lookup returns CDR1 LNHDA and CDR2 SQIVND (reference sequence). V shed 1 base and J 13 bases; nucleotides not matched to a gene: 4. There are 12 residues in the CDR3. The source of the sample is a study of blood T cell repertoires in COVID-19. Here immunoSEQ multiplex PCR was the method, and the copy in TCRdb shows in-frame clones only, minus some. The sample contains about 250,000 clones, over 75% of which appear only once. This chain joins TRBV19 and TRBJ2-1; TRBD2 matches at 7 bases. Sequencing was carried out using PBMCs or T cells enriched from blood (not recorded which). The TCR sequence derives from a man younger than 30 who had recovered from COVID-19. The CDR3 DNA reads as TGTGCCAGTAGTATAGGGGGGGGGAATCAGTTCTTC. Translation: CASSIGGGNQFF.